This T cell receptor (beta chain) was captured by sequencing in a study of blood T cell repertoires in COVID-19. Authors' analysis steps: Using reference gene primer amplification, nucleated cell counts were estimated. Sequenced by immunoSEQ multiplex PCR; TCRdb stores in-frame clones only, minus some. D and trimming were read from the DNA, whereas the V and J calls and clone size are those reported in that table. The sample holds about 97,000 clones, approximately 89% seen once. Germline loops: CDR1 SEHNR, CDR2 FQNEAQ (reference sequence). The CDR3 spans 12 residues. The rearrangement uses TRBV7-9 and TRBJ2-6, with D possibly TRBD1 on 5 matching bases. The material sequenced was peripheral blood. This clonotype originated in a human donor in a cohort sampled during active COVID-19. The CDR3 region has the DNA TGTCAGGTGACAGTCGACGCCAACGTCCTGACTTTC. Translation gives CQVTVDANVLTF.